This T cell receptor (beta chain) was retrieved from a study of blood T cell repertoires in COVID-19. The V gene's germline CDR1 is KGHSH and CDR2 LQKENI. V lost 3 bases, J lost 7 bases, and 9 bases lay in between. This CDR3 has 13 amino acids. In the original workflow: Amplification of reference gene primers provided the estimated nucleated cell counts. Assay used: immunoSEQ multiplex PCR; TCRdb lists only in-frame clones, some missing. V and J calls and clone size come straight from that table; D and trimming were deduced from the DNA. Counted here are under 300,000 clones, about 90% occurring once; the ten biggest clones make up 1.9%.

Input material: PBMCs or T cells enriched from blood (not recorded which). This receptor was obtained from a woman between 18 and 29 years old who had recovered from COVID-19. V is TRBV18 and J is TRBJ2-2; no clear D gene. CDR3 in amino acids: CASSPSRNGELFF. CDR3 in DNA: TGTGCCAGCTCACCTTCCAGGAACGGGGAGCTGTTTTTT. The whole variable domain, filled in from reference TRBV18 and TRBJ2-2, reads NAGVMQNPRHLVRRRGQEARLRCSPMKGHSHVYWYRQLPEEGLKFMVYLQKENIIDESGMPKERFSAEFPKEGPSILRIQQVVRGDSAAYFCASSPSRNGELFFGEGSRLTVL.